The source of this T cell receptor (beta chain) is a study of Ad26.COV2.S vaccination and SARS-CoV-2 variants. About this clone itself: Its target is not known.

Study-level results: Spike-specific TCR breadth ran higher among vaccine recipients than placebo recipients.

Germline CDR1 reads SQVTM; CDR2 reads ANQGSEA. The CDR3 extends over 13 amino acids. The V end was cut by 2 bases, the J end by 7 bases, with 12 bases between. Treatment: around 19 received Ad26.COV2.S at low or high dose, single or two shots; 5 received placebo; per-sample allocation not given. On day 63 after the first injection, vaccine and placebo recipients gave samples. The assay was immunoSEQ multiplex PCR, and TCRdb's table has in-frame clones only and misses some. The repertoire holds roughly 500,000 clones, with nearly 90% as singletons. This chain joins TRBV29-1 and TRBJ1-5; a possible D gene is TRBD1 (5 bases). Sequencing was performed on peripheral blood, taken in a trial of Ad26.COV2.S vaccine versus placebo. This receptor was obtained from a person between 18 and 65 years old who received the Ad26.COV2.S COVID-19 vaccine or a placebo. The CDR3: CSVEQGRGQPQHF. The CDR3 region has the DNA TGCAGCGTTGAACAGGGCCGAGGACAGCCCCAGCATTTT.